This T cell receptor (beta chain) was captured in a study of molecular identifiers for immune sequencing clone quantification. TCRdb called the PCR reads again in MiXCR, with one record for every CDR3 protein. The table includes 400,000 to 600,000 distinct CDR3 sequences, 20% to 25% detected once. In its sample, this clonotype was seen many times. CDR3 length equals 15 residues. Germline V gene sequence: CDR1 LGHNT, CDR2 FRNRAP. Germline trimming cut 5 bases from V and 0 bases from J; bases unmatched to any gene: 4. The chain uses TRBV12-5 and TRBJ2-3; 8 bases are a match to TRBD1. Sequencing was performed on naive CD8+ T cells from blood, with Jurkat cell RNA spiked in. Documented subset: FACS-sorted CD8+CD4-CCR7+CD45RA+ naive T cells. The clonotype originates from a human donor in good health. Some libraries in this study had Jurkat cell RNA spiked in. The CDR3 sequence is CASGPGQASTDTQYF. The CDR3 nucleotides read TGTGCTAGTGGTCCGGGACAGGCGAGCACAGATACGCAGTATTTT.